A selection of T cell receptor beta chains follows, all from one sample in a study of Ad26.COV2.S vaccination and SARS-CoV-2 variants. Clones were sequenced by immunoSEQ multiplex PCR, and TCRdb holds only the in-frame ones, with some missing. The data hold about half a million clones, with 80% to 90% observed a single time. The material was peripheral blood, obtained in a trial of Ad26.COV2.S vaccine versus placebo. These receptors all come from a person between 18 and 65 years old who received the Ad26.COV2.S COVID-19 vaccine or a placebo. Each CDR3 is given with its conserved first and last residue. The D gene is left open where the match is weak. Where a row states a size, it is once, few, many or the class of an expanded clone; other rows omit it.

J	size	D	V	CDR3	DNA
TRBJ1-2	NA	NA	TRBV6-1	CASSDKKDGYTF	TGTGCCAGCAGTGATAAGAAGGATGGCTACACCTTC
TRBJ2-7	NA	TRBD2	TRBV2	CASRELAGGPYEQYF	TGTGCCAGCCGAGAACTAGCGGGAGGGCCCTACGAGCAGTACTTC
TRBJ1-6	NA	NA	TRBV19	CASSTGSYNSPLHF	TGTGCCAGTAGTACGGGGTCCTATAATTCACCCCTCCACTTT
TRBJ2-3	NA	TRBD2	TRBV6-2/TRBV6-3	CASSSYRSGGPKDTQYF	TGTGCCAGCAGTTCCTACCGTAGCGGGGGCCCTAAGGATACGCAGTATTTT
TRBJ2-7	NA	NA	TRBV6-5	CASSYSRAYEQYF	TGTGCCAGCAGTTACTCTCGGGCCTACGAGCAGTACTTC
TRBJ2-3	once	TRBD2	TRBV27	CASSQAQAGEDTDTQYF	TGTGCCAGCAGTCAGGCCCAAGCGGGAGAGGACACAGATACGCAGTATTTT
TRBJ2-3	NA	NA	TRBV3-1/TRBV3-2	CASSQGLGTAVSTDTQYF	TGTGCCAGCAGCCAGGGGCTTGGGACCGCCGTTAGCACAGATACGCAGTATTTT
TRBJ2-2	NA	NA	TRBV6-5	CASTILGELFF	TGTGCCAGCACGATCCTGGGGGAGCTGTTTTTT
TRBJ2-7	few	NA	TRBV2	CASRGYEQYF	TGTGCCAGCAGGGGCTACGAGCAGTACTTC
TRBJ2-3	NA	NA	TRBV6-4	CASSADSGTDTQYF	TGTGCCAGCAGCGCCGACAGTGGCACAGATACGCAGTATTTT
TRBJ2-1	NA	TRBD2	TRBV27	CASRGLAGAISSYNEQFF	TGTGCCAGCAGGGGACTAGCGGGAGCGATAAGCTCCTACAATGAGCAGTTCTTC
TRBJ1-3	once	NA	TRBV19	CASSMARVSGNTIYF	TGTGCCAGTAGTATGGCGCGGGTCTCTGGAAACACCATATATTTT
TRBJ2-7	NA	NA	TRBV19	CASSIVVQGRYEQYF	TGTGCCAGTAGTATAGTCGTACAGGGACGCTACGAGCAGTACTTC
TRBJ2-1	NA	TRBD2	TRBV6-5	CASRAGEYNEQFF	TGTGCCAGCAGAGCGGGAGAGTACAATGAGCAGTTCTTC
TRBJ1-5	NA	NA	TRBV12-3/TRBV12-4	CASSLRQNQPQHF	TGTGCCAGCAGTTTGAGACAGAATCAGCCCCAGCATTTT
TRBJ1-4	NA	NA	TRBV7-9	CASSWGNEKLFF	TGTGCCAGCAGCTGGGGAAATGAAAAACTGTTTTTT
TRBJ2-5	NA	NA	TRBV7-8	CASSLGLGMVQETQYF	TGTGCCAGCAGCTTAGGACTGGGGATGGTCCAAGAGACCCAGTACTTC
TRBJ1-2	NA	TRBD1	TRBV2	CASSVSGQGAGGYTF	TGTGCCAGCAGTGTTTCGGGACAGGGGGCGGGTGGCTACACCTTC
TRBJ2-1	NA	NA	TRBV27	CASKAGRYNEQFF	TGTGCCAGCAAAGCGGGCCGCTACAATGAGCAGTTCTTC
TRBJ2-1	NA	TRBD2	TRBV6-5	CASSYQSGRANEQFF	TGTGCCAGCAGTTATCAAAGCGGGAGGGCCAATGAGCAGTTCTTC
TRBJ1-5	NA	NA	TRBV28	CASSYSQGFAQHF	TGTGCCAGCAGTTACTCACAGGGTTTCGCCCAGCATTTT
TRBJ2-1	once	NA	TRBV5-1	CASSRKGLNNEQFF	TGCGCCAGCAGCAGGAAGGGTTTAAACAATGAGCAGTTCTTC
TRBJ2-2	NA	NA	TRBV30	CAWSGAALAGELFF	TGTGCCTGGAGCGGGGCAGCCTTGGCCGGGGAGCTGTTTTTT
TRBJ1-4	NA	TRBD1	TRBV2	CASSERDSREKLFF	TGTGCCAGCAGTGAAAGGGACAGTAGGGAAAAACTGTTTTTT